Listed below are T cell receptor beta chains from one sample, sequenced in a study of response to subunit inactivated influenza vaccine. Each CDR3 protein gets one entry after TCRdb re-called the RT-PCR reads with MiXCR. The table includes roughly 760,000 distinct CDR3 sequences, less than 25% detected once. The sample consisted of PBMCs from blood, taken more than 4 days after vaccination. Receptors were obtained from a man aged 45-65 years who received an inactivated influenza vaccine. The CDR3 runs from the conserved cysteine through the conserved F or W. The D gene is left open where the match is weak. Part of the rows lack a size; the others show once, few, many or a class for expanded clones.

v_call,d_call,clone_size,j_call,cdr3_nt,cdr3_aa
TRBV5-6,NA,few,TRBJ2-7,TGTGCCAGCAGGGGAGGCAACTCCTACGAGCAGTACTTC,CASRGGNSYEQYF
TRBV7-9,NA,NA,TRBJ2-7,TGTGCCAGCACCCGGACGGATGAGCAGTACTTC,CASTRTDEQYF
TRBV11-2,NA,NA,TRBJ2-7,TGTGCCAGCAGCTTAGGAAGCCTCGCCTACGAGCAGTACTTC,CASSLGSLAYEQYF
TRBV5-6,NA,NA,TRBJ2-7,TGTGCCAGCAGCTCTCCACCCTCCTCTTTTTACGAGCAGTACTTC,CASSSPPSSFYEQYF
TRBV5-1,TRBD1,NA,TRBJ2-6,TGCGCCAGCAGCTTACCCGGACAGGGATTAACTGGGGCCAACGTCCTGACTTTC,CASSLPGQGLTGANVLTF
TRBV5-4,NA,NA,TRBJ2-5,TGTGCCAGCAGCTTGTGGGAGGTGGAGACCCAGTACTTC,CASSLWEVETQYF
TRBV6-2/TRBV6-3,TRBD2,few,TRBJ2-7,TGTGCCAGCACTGAGCGGGGGGCCGGTCGTCCCTACGAGCAGTACTTC,CASTERGAGRPYEQYF
TRBV20-1,TRBD2,NA,TRBJ2-3,TGCAGTGCTAGGGGGACTAAAAACACAGATACGCAGTATTTT,CSARGTKNTDTQYF
TRBV20-1,NA,NA,TRBJ2-4,TGCAGTGCTTCAAGGGACCTTTGGGGAAACATTCAGTACTTC,CSASRDLWGNIQYF
TRBV29-1,NA,NA,TRBJ2-1,TGCAGCGCCGGGGGAACCTACAATGAGCAGTTCTTC,CSAGGTYNEQFF
TRBV6-1,NA,NA,TRBJ2-6,TGTGCCAGCAGCCTGGGAGGGGGCGCTGGGGCCAACGTCCTGACTTTC,CASSLGGGAGANVLTF
TRBV7-2,TRBD2,NA,TRBJ2-7,TGTGCCAGCACCTTAGTAAACGGGAGGGCCTCGGGGTACGAGCAGTACTTC,CASTLVNGRASGYEQYF
TRBV5-1,TRBD2,many,TRBJ2-1,TGCGCCAGCAGCTTTAGCGGGAGGATCAATGAGCAGTTCTTC,CASSFSGRINEQFF
TRBV10-2,TRBD1,once,TRBJ1-2,TGCGCCAGCATGAACCTAGGCCCCGGGACAGGAGTCTTCGGCTACACCTTC,CASMNLGPGTGVFGYTF
TRBV28,NA,NA,TRBJ2-3,TGTGCCAGCAGCCCTCGGCGGGGCCTACCGTACACAGATACGCAGTATTTT,CASSPRRGLPYTDTQYF
TRBV12-3/TRBV12-4,TRBD2,many,TRBJ2-1,TGTGCCAGCAGTCTAGCGGGAGGGTATGAGCAGTTCTTC,CASSLAGGYEQFF
TRBV6-5,TRBD2,few,TRBJ2-1,TGTGCCAGCAGTTACTCTCCTAGCGGGGGGATATACAATGAGCAGTTCTTC,CASSYSPSGGIYNEQFF
TRBV5-8,TRBD2,NA,TRBJ2-3,TGTGCCAGCAGTATGGGACTAGCGGGAGGAGATACGCAGTATTTT,CASSMGLAGGDTQYF
TRBV2,NA,NA,TRBJ1-5,TGTGCCAGCAGCCTAGGTTCGGGGGGTTTCGTACAGCCCCAGCATTTT,CASSLGSGGFVQPQHF
TRBV7-9,TRBD2,NA,TRBJ2-1,TGTGCCAGCAGCTTAGTTTCTAGCGGGGACAATGAGCAGTTCTTC,CASSLVSSGDNEQFF
TRBV11-2,NA,NA,TRBJ2-3,TGTGCCAGCAGCCCTGCCCGGGTCACAGATACGCAGTATTTT,CASSPARVTDTQYF
TRBV5-1,NA,NA,TRBJ2-1,TGCGCCAGCAGCTTGGTTGGGACAAGGATGGGGAATGAGCAGTTCTTC,CASSLVGTRMGNEQFF
TRBV20-1,TRBD2,few,TRBJ2-7,TGCAGTGCTAGGGGTAGCGGGAGTAACCCCTACGAGCAGTACTTC,CSARGSGSNPYEQYF
TRBV20-1,TRBD1,few,TRBJ1-2,TGCAGTGCTGACGACAGGGAGGGATATGGCTACACCTTC,CSADDREGYGYTF
TRBV12-3/TRBV12-4,NA,NA,TRBJ1-3,TGTGCCAGCAGTTTCACAGGGAAGGGAGGAAACACCATATATTTT,CASSFTGKGGNTIYF
TRBV9,NA,NA,TRBJ2-7,TGTGCCAGCAGCGTAGACTATAGGGGCAGTTCGGGCTACGAGCAGTACTTC,CASSVDYRGSSGYEQYF
TRBV9,TRBD2,few,TRBJ2-3,TGTGCCAGCAGCGATAGCGGGGGGGCTGGCGATACGCAGTATTTT,CASSDSGGAGDTQYF
TRBV6-2/TRBV6-3,TRBD1,once,TRBJ2-7,TGTGCCAGCAGTTACTGGACAGGTGATCTCTCCTACGAGCAGTACTTC,CASSYWTGDLSYEQYF
TRBV7-2,NA,few,TRBJ2-1,TGTGCCAGCAGAGCGATACGCAGCCGGGCCCATTCCAATGAGCAGTTCTTC,CASRAIRSRAHSNEQFF
TRBV5-1,TRBD1,few,TRBJ2-5,TGCGCCAGCAGCTTGGAGGCAGGGGGCCTCCAAGAGACCCAGTACTTC,CASSLEAGGLQETQYF
TRBV20-1,NA,NA,TRBJ1-1,TGCAGTGCTAGCCCCTCAAGTACTGAAGCTTTCTTT,CSASPSSTEAFF
TRBV5-5,TRBD1,many,TRBJ2-3,TGTGCCAGCAGCACGGGACAGATCACAGATACGCAGTATTTT,CASSTGQITDTQYF
TRBV6-1,NA,NA,TRBJ2-1,TGTGCCAGCAGCCGGCAGCGGAGAGTGGATGAGCAGTTCTTC,CASSRQRRVDEQFF
TRBV29-1,NA,few,TRBJ1-2,TGCAGCGTTGTTCGACTGGCCTATGGCTACACCTTC,CSVVRLAYGYTF
TRBV7-6,TRBD2,NA,TRBJ2-5,TGTGCCAGCAGCTTAGGGACTAGCGGGAATGTGGAGACCCAGTACTTC,CASSLGTSGNVETQYF
TRBV10-2,NA,medium-sized,TRBJ1-2,TGCGCCAGCAGTGAGACGACCATGCAATATGGCTACACCTTC,CASSETTMQYGYTF
TRBV10-3,NA,few,TRBJ2-7,TGTGCCATCAGTGGAGGAGGGAGGTCCTACGAGCAGTACTTC,CAISGGGRSYEQYF
TRBV18,NA,few,TRBJ1-1,TGTGCCAGCTCACCCCCAGAGAACACTGAAGCTTTCTTT,CASSPPENTEAFF
TRBV29-1,NA,NA,TRBJ2-3,TGCAGCGTTGAGCTAAGTACCGGGACTCCCTTCCGCACAGATACGCAGTATTTT,CSVELSTGTPFRTDTQYF
TRBV7-2,NA,few,TRBJ1-1,TGTGCCAGCAGCTTAGATGGGGGATGGGGCACTGAAGCTTTCTTT,CASSLDGGWGTEAFF
TRBV21-1,NA,NA,TRBJ2-3,TGTGCCACGCACACCGGGGGGCTAGCGGATACAGATACGCAGTATTTT,CATHTGGLADTDTQYF
TRBV7-2,TRBD2,few,TRBJ2-3,TGTGCCAGCAGCCAACGACTAGCGGGGGGCACAGATACGCAGTATTTT,CASSQRLAGGTDTQYF
TRBV7-2,NA,NA,TRBJ1-6,TGTGCCAGCAGCTTATTTCAGGGAGATTCACCCCTCCACTTT,CASSLFQGDSPLHF
TRBV7-2,TRBD2,NA,TRBJ2-1,TGTGCCAGCAGCAACTGGGACTACTCCTACAATGAGCAGTTCTTC,CASSNWDYSYNEQFF
TRBV11-2,TRBD2,many,TRBJ2-3,TGTGCCAGCAGCTCTTCCCCTTTAGCGGGACGGGATACGCAGTATTTT,CASSSSPLAGRDTQYF
TRBV5-1,NA,few,TRBJ2-7,TGCGCCAGCAGCTTGGACAGGGAGTACGAGCAGTACTTC,CASSLDREYEQYF
TRBV7-9,TRBD2,NA,TRBJ2-7,TGTGCCAGCCTCCCGACTAGCGGGGCGCTCTACGAGCAGTACTTC,CASLPTSGALYEQYF
TRBV20-1,NA,NA,TRBJ2-2,TGCAGTGCTAGCCTACGGAAGTCCGGGGAGCTGTTTTTT,CSASLRKSGELFF
TRBV18,NA,NA,TRBJ2-7,TGTGCCAGCTCACCAACAGAGTCCTACGAGCAGTACTTC,CASSPTESYEQYF
TRBV5-1,NA,few,TRBJ2-1,TGCGCCAGCAGCCCCTACCCGCGGGGGCTTCTCAATGAGCAGTTCTTC,CASSPYPRGLLNEQFF
TRBV30,NA,NA,TRBJ2-7,TGTGCCTGGAAAGGGTCCCGATACGAGCAGTACTTC,CAWKGSRYEQYF